The 4 T cell receptor beta chains presented below share a single source sample, sequenced in a study of cytotoxic CD8 clonotypes in ibrutinib-treated CLL. Produced via immunoSEQ multiplex PCR; TCRdb's table is partial and in-frame only. The data show about 130,000 clones, roughly 88% seen once. Sequencing was performed on PBMCs, taken after 24 months of ibrutinib treatment. The receptors derive from a human donor with chronic lymphocytic leukemia.

The chain combines TRBV28 with TRBJ2-3; 9 bases are shared with TRBD2. The trim removed 3 bases at V and 1 base at J, leaving 14 bases unmatched. Germline V CDR1 and CDR2: MDHEN, SYDVKM. This CDR3 is built from 19 residues. This CDR3 reads CASSLGLAGLRIGTDTQYF. The CDR3 nucleotides read TGTGCCAGCAGTTTGGGACTAGCAGGCCTGAGGATTGGCACAGATACGCAGTATTTT.

This clone was detected once. The V gene is TRBV4-3, the J gene TRBJ2-3; 8 positions match TRBD2. Germline CDR1 reads LGHNA; CDR2 reads YSLEER. Trimming removed 0 bases from V and 2 bases from J; junction bases left unmatched: 7. The CDR3 spans 17 residues. The CDR3 spells CASSQELTSGVTDTQYF. DNA of the CDR3: TGCGCCAGCAGCCAAGAGCTAACTAGCGGAGTCACAGATACGCAGTATTTT.

This clone was seen a single time. No conserved phenylalanine or tryptophan ends this CDR3, so it is likely a read error. No DNA is shown, since the ends of the CDR3 on it are uncertain; the CDR3 is the one TCRdb lists. The V call is TRBV2, the J call TRBJ1-4. The CDR3 length equals 11 residues, ends included. CDR1 is SNHLY, CDR2 FYNNEI, per germline. CDR3: CASKGPGGFMV.

This chain joins TRBV19 and TRBJ1-5, with a possible D match to TRBD1 (5 bases). CDR3 length equals 16 residues. Looked up from germline, CDR1 is LNHDA and CDR2 is SQIVND (reference sequence). V dropped 8 bases and J dropped 0 bases, with 17 bases sitting between them. Here the CDR3 reads CASGTLEGSSNQPQHF. As DNA, the CDR3 is TGTGCCAGTGGGACGTTGGAGGGGAGTAGCAATCAGCCCCAGCATTTT.